The 14 T cell receptor beta chains in this list originate from one sample, sequenced in a study of regulatory T cells in long-lasting Graves disease (dated by TCRdb to 2020 to 2023). According to the study, the label for this sample's time point signals: persistent/refractory GD, antithyroid drugs over 5 years with positive TRAb. RNA was extracted from PBMCs in TRIzol for both TCR sequencing and RNA sequencing. The library was made by multiplex PCR. The listed sequencing device is Illumina HiSeq 4000. TCR beta libraries were built with iRepertoire HTBI primers and Arm-PCR amplification of CDR3 regions. TCRdb took the public reads, trimmed them with fastp at Q25, ran MiXCR for clone calling and kept in-frame beta chains. Rows are combined by CDR3 protein, so each entry shows the most common genes and DNA. The sample table contains around 450,000 distinct CDR3 sequences; only one count was recorded for roughly 21% of them. Roughly 7% of the sample lies in the top ten.

Sequences were derived from peripheral blood mononuclear cells (PBMCs), sampled when the disease was refractory, from a patient treated with antithyroid drugs. Receptors originate from a female donor with Graves disease.

The chain is built from TRBV19 and TRBJ1-1; D is perhaps TRBD1 (5 bases). The germline V gene has CDR1 LNHDA and CDR2 SQIVND (reference sequence). Trimming shortened V by 5 bases and J by 5 bases, and 18 bases separated the two germline ends. The CDR3 is made up of 15 amino acids. This CDR3 is CASSPYGTAVTEAFF. Written as DNA, the CDR3 is TGTGCCAGTAGTCCTTACGGGACGGCTGTAACTGAAGCTTTCTTT.

This clonotype was seen a few times. V and J are TRBV7-2 and TRBJ2-5; 7 nucleotides match TRBD2. The CDR3 runs to 17 residues. Germline CDR1 is SGHTA and CDR2 is FQGNSA. V shed 3 bases and J 4 bases; nucleotides not matched to a gene: 14. CDR3 in amino acids: CASSLGIVLAVGETQYF. CDR3 DNA sequence: TGTGCCAGCAGCTTGGGGATCGTTCTAGCGGTGGGAGAGACCCAGTACTTC.

The table lists this clonotype with many counts. The chain uses TRBV6-1 and TRBJ1-2, with D tentatively TRBD1 (6 bases). Trimming shortened V by 7 bases and J by 5 bases, and 26 bases separated the two germline ends. In germline, CDR1 is MNHNS, CDR2 SASEGT. This CDR3 contains 17 residues. The CDR3 protein is CASTTRILGGDRYGYTF. The CDR3 DNA reads TGTGCCAGCACCACGCGGATCCTCGGGGGCGACCGATATGGCTACACCTTC.

The chain recombines TRBV20-1 with TRBJ1-3; a possible D gene is TRBD1 (5 bases). Germline V lookup: CDR1 DFQATT, CDR2 SNEGSKA (reference sequence). V was trimmed by 1 base and J by 0 bases, leaving 10 bases between them. The CDR3 totals 15 residues. CDR3 DNA: TGCAGTGCTAGAGGCCAGGGCAACTCTGGAAACACCATATATTTT. It specifies CSARGQGNSGNTIYF.

This clonotype was counted a few times. The V call is TRBV20-1, the J call TRBJ2-3; D is perhaps TRBD2 (5 bases). The ends were cut back, 4 bases at V and 6 bases at J, with 17 bases in the middle. The V gene's germline CDR1 is DFQATT and CDR2 SNEGSKA (reference sequence). The CDR3 has 14 amino acids. This chain's CDR3 is CSANRAAFGDTQYF. CDR3 coding DNA: TGCAGTGCTAATCGAGCGGCCTTCGGGGATACGCAGTATTTT.

V gene TRBV28 combines with J gene TRBJ1-5, with D uncertain. The germline gives CDR1 MDHEN, CDR2 SYDVKM. The CDR3 loop spans 14 amino acids. With 4 bases removed from V and 5 bases from J, the gap between germline ends came to 12 bases. The CDR3 reads CASSSWSGDQPQHF. The CDR3 bases are TGTGCCAGCAGTTCCTGGAGCGGCGATCAGCCCCAGCATTTT.

This clonotype was observed a few times. The chain employs TRBV28 and TRBJ1-1; D not certain. V was clipped by 6 bases and J by 1 base, with 9 bases between them. The CDR3 is made up of 13 amino acids. Germline-derived CDR1 and CDR2 are MDHEN and SYDVKM. CDR3 DNA: TGTGCCAGCAGCACGAATACGAACACTGAAGCTTTCTTT. Protein product: CASSTNTNTEAFF.

This clonotype was seen ten or more times. This chain joins TRBV28 and TRBJ2-2; possibly TRBD2 for D (6 bases). Trimming took 7 bases from V and 3 from J, leaving 12 bases between them. Germline V gene sequence: CDR1 MDHEN, CDR2 SYDVKM. This CDR3 region has 14 residues. CDR3 coding DNA: TGTGCCAGCAATACCGGGACTGACACCGGGGAGCTGTTTTTT. It yields the protein CASNTGTDTGELFF.

This clonotype was counted only a few times. The V gene is TRBV28, the J gene TRBJ1-3; the D is unclear. Trimming removed 6 bases from V and 8 bases from J, with 11 bases in between. The CDR3 is 12 amino acids. In germline, CDR1 is MDHEN, CDR2 SYDVKM. The CDR3 loop reads CASSPPVDTIYF. The DNA for the CDR3 is TGTGCCAGCAGCCCTCCAGTTGACACCATATATTTT.

This clonotype occurred a few times. The V and J genes are TRBV18 and TRBJ1-4; TRBD1 aligns across 8 bases. Per germline, CDR1 KGHSH and CDR2 LQKENI. Trimming took 3 bases from V and 6 from J; bases not matched to a gene: 6. The CDR3 runs 15 residues. The chain's CDR3 is CASSPTPTGDEKLFF. The DNA for the CDR3 is TGTGCCAGCTCACCGACGCCGACAGGGGATGAAAAACTGTTTTTT.

V gene TRBV20-1 combines with J gene TRBJ1-2; D is perhaps TRBD1 (6 bases). Trimming removed 3 bases at V and 3 bases at J, with 20 bases between. CDR3 length: 16 residues. Germline lookup yields CDR1 DFQATT and CDR2 SNEGSKA (reference sequence). CDR3 DNA sequence: TGCAGTGCTAGCCCCTTTCAGGGGTTTGTCGACTATGGCTACACCTTC. Protein sequence: CSASPFQGFVDYGYTF.

CDR3: CASSQLHFQETQYF. The CDR3 DNA reads TGTGCCAGCAGCCAACTCCATTTCCAAGAGACCCAGTACTTC. The chain joins TRBV3-1 to TRBJ2-5; D call uncertain. V dropped 2 bases and J dropped 1 base, with 8 bases sitting between them. The germline gives CDR1 LGHDT, CDR2 YNNKEL (reference sequence). This CDR3 is 14 amino acids long.

The gene calls are TRBV19 and TRBJ2-7; possible D gene TRBD1, 5 bases. CDR1 is LNHDA, CDR2 SQIVND, per germline (reference sequence). The V and J ends lost 4 bases and 4 bases respectively, with 20 bases between them. CDR3 length: 16 amino acids. The chain's CDR3 is CASSTTLTEQLYEQYF. For the CDR3, the DNA is TGTGCCAGTAGTACAACTTTGACAGAGCAACTTTACGAGCAGTACTTC.

This chain links TRBV19 with TRBJ2-6, with D perhaps TRBD1 (8 bases). The CDR3 spans 16 residues. Germline assignment: CDR1 LNHDA and CDR2 SQIVND (reference sequence). The V end was cut by 9 bases, the J end by 2 bases, with 17 bases between. DNA for the CDR3: TGTGCCAGCAGAAACAGGGGGGGGGCTGGGGCCAACGTCCTGACTTTC. The encoded protein is CASRNRGGAGANVLTF.